This entry features one T cell receptor beta chain sequence. The sample is drawn from a study of blood T cell repertoires in COVID-19. Across the study: PBMCs, B-cell-depleted T cells, or T cells were the source of the cDNA or gDNA that made up the material.

The CDR3 is made up of 13 amino acids. Trimming pared 5 bases from V and 10 bases from J, leaving 15 bases between. Germline values: CDR1 LNHDA, CDR2 SQIVND (reference sequence). Methods used by the authors: Using reference gene primer amplification, nucleated cell counts were estimated. Libraries were prepared by immunoSEQ multiplex PCR; TCRdb keeps only in-frame clonotypes and omits some of them. V, J and clone size are those of that table, while D and trimming were read from the DNA. The data show roughly 200,000 clones, with 80% to 85% seen just once and roughly a fifth held by the top ten. Sequencing used peripheral blood. The V gene is TRBV19, the J gene TRBJ2-1; D possibly corresponds to TRBD1 (5 bases). This TCR was sampled from a human donor in a cohort sampled during active COVID-19. CDR3 bases: TGTGCCAGTAGTGCGCAACAGGAACGCGAGCAGTTCTTC. It encodes CASSAQQEREQFF. Variable domain in full (rest from reference TRBV19 and TRBJ2-1): DGGITQSPKYLFRKEGQNVTLSCEQNLNHDAMYWYRQDPGQGLRLIYYSQIVNDFQKGDIAEGYSVSREKKESFPLTVTSAQKNPTAFYLCASSAQQEREQFFGPGTRLTVL.